The source of this T cell receptor beta chain is a study of CXCR3-negative and CXCR3-positive naive CD8 T cells. CDR3 length equals 13 residues. The germline V gene has CDR1 DFQATT and CDR2 SNEGSKA (reference sequence). As to this clonotype: Antigen specificity is unknown.

Study-level points and caveats: Surface CD5 matched across naive subsets, and TRB CDR3 properties served to infer TCR strength. Memory CD8+ cells showed much lower diversity, while both naive subsets were comparably high.

Preparation of TRB cDNA libraries relied on 5' RACE carrying UMI labels. For each CDR3 protein, TCRdb gives one entry from its re-call of the 5' RACE reads, without DNA. Found here are 45,000 to 70,000 distinct CDR3 sequences; the top ten clones hold roughly a quarter. This rearrangement joins TRBV20-1 to TRBJ2-5; the TRBD1 assignment by TCRdb is unverifiable without DNA. Sequences were obtained from memory CD8+ T cells from blood. The TCR originated in a human donor in good health. Some clones in this sample may be carry-over from other donors' samples. CDR3 residues: CSARGTGEETQYF.